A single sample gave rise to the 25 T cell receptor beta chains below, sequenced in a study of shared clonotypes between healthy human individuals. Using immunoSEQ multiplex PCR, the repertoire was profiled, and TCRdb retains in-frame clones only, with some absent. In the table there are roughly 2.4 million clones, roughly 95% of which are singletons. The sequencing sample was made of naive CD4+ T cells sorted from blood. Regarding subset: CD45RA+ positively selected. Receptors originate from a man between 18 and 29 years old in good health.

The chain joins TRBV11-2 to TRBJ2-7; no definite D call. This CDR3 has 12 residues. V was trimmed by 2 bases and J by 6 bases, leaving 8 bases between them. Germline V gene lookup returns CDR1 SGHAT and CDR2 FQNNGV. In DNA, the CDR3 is TGTGCCAGCAGCTTAATAGGGCCCGAGCAGTACTTC. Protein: CASSLIGPEQYF.

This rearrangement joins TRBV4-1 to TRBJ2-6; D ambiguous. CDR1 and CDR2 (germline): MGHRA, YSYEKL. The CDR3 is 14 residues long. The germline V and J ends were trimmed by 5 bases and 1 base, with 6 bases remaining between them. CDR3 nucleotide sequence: TGCGCCAGCAGCGCCTTATCTGGGGCCAACGTCCTGACTTTC. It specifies CASSALSGANVLTF.

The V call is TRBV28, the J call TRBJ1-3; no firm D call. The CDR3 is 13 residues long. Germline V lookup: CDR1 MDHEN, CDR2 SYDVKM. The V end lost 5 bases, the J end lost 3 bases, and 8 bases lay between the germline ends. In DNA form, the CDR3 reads TGTGCCAGCAGTCTGGAGTATGGAAACACCATATATTTT. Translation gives CASSLEYGNTIYF.

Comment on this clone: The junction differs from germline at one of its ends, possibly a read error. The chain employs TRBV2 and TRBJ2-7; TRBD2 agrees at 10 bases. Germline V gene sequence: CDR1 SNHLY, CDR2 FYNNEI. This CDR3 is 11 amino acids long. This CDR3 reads CASSQSGREHF. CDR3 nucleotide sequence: TGTGCCAGCAGTCAGAGCGGGAGGGAGCACTTC.

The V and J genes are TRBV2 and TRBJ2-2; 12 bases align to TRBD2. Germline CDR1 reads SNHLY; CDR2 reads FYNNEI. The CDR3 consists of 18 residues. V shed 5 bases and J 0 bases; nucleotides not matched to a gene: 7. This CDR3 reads CASSFQGLAGTNTGELFF. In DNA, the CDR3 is TGTGCCAGCAGTTTCCAGGGACTAGCGGGTACGAACACCGGGGAGCTGTTTTTT.

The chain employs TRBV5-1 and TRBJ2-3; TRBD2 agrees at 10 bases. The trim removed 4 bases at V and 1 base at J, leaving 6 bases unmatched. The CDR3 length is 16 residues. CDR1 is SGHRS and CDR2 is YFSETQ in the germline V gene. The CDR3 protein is CASSLGTSARTDTQYF. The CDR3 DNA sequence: TGCGCCAGCAGCCTAGGGACTAGCGCACGCACAGATACGCAGTATTTT.

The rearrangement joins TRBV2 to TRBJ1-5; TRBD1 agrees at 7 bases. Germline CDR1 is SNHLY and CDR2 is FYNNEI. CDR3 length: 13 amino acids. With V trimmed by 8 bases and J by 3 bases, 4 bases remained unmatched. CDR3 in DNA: TGTGCCAGCTCACAGGGGAACAATCAGCCCCAGCATTTT. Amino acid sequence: CASSQGNNQPQHF.

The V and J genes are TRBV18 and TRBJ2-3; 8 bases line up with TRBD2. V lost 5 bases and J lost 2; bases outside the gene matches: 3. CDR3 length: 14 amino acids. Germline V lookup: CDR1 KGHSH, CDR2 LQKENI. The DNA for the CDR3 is TGTGCCAGCTCATCGGGGGGGAACACAGATACGCAGTATTTT. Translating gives CASSSGGNTDTQYF. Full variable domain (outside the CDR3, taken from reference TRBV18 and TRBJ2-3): NAGVMQNPRHLVRRRGQEARLRCSPMKGHSHVYWYRQLPEEGLKFMVYLQKENIIDESGMPKERFSAEFPKEGPSILRIQQVVRGDSAAYFCASSSGGNTDTQYFGPGTRLTVL.

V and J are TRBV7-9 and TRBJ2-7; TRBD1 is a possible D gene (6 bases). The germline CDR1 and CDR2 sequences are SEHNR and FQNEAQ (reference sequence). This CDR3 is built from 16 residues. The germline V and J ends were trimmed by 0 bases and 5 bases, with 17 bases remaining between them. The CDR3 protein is CASSLARPGTSHEQYF. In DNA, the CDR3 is TGTGCCAGCAGCTTAGCTCGCCCAGGGACATCCCACGAGCAGTACTTC. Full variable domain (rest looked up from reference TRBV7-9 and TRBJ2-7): DTGVSQNPRHKITKRGQNVTFRCDPISEHNRLYWYRQTLGQGPEFLTYFQNEAQLEKSRLLSDRFSAERPKGSFSTLEIQRTEQGDSAMYLCASSLARPGTSHEQYFGPGTRLTVT.

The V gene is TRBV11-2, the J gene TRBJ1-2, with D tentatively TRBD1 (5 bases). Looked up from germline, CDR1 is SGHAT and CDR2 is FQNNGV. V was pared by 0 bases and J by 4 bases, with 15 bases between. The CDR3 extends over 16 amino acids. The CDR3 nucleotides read TGTGCCAGCAGCTTAGAGTCCAGGCCTGGGGGCTATGGCTACACCTTC. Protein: CASSLESRPGGYGYTF.

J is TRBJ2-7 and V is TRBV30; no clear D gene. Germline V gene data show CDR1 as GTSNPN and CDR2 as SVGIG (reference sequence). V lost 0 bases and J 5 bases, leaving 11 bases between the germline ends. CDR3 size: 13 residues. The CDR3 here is CAWSVLWFNEQYF. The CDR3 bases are TGTGCCTGGAGTGTACTTTGGTTTAACGAGCAGTACTTC.

CDR3 region: CASSLEAIWTEAFF. CDR3 nucleotide sequence: TGTGCCAGCAGCTTGGAAGCGATCTGGACTGAAGCTTTCTTT. J is TRBJ1-1 and V is TRBV5-4; no clear D. Germline CDR1 is SGHNT and CDR2 is YYREEE (reference sequence). The CDR3 totals 14 residues. Trimming took off 0 bases at V and 5 bases at J, with 11 bases between the two ends.

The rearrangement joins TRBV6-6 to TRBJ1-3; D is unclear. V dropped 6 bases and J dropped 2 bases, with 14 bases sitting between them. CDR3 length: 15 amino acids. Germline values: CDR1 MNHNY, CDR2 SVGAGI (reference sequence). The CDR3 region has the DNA TGTGCCAGCAGGGGCTACGTCGCCGCTGGAAACACCATATATTTT. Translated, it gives CASRGYVAAGNTIYF.

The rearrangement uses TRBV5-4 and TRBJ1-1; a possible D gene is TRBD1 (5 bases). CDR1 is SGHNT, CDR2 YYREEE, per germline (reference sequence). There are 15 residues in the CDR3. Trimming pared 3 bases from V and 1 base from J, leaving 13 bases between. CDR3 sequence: CASSWDPQPNTEAFF. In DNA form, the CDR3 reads TGTGCCAGCAGCTGGGACCCACAACCGAACACTGAAGCTTTCTTT.

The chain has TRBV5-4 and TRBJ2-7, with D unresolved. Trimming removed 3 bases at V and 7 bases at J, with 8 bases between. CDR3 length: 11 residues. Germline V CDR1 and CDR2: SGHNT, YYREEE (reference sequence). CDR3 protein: CASSSLREQYF. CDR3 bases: TGTGCCAGCAGCTCCCTGAGGGAGCAGTACTTC.

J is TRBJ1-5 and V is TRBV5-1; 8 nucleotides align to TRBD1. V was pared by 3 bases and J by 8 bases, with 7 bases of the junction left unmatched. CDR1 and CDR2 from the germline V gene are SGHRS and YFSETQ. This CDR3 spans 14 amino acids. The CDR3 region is CASSWGTGEEPQHF. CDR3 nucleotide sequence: TGCGCCAGCAGCTGGGGGACAGGCGAAGAGCCCCAGCATTTT.

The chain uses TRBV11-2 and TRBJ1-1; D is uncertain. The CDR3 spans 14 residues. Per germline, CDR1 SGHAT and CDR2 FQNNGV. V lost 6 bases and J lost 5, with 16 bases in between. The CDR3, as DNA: TGTGCCAGCAGGAAGACGGGTTTAGGGACTGAAGCTTTCTTT. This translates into CASRKTGLGTEAFF.

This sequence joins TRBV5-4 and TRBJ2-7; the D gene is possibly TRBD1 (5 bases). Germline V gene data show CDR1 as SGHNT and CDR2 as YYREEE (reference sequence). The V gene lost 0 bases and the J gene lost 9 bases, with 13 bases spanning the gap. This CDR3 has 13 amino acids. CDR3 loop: CASSLALGVGQYF. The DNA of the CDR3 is TGTGCCAGCAGCTTGGCCCTAGGGGTGGGGCAGTACTTC.

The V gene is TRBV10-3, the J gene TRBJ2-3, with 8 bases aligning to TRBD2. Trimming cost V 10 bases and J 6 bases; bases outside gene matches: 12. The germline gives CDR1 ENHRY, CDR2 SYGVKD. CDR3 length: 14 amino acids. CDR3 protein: CATAERGISDTQYF. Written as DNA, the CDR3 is TGTGCCACTGCGGAGCGGGGGATTTCCGATACGCAGTATTTT.

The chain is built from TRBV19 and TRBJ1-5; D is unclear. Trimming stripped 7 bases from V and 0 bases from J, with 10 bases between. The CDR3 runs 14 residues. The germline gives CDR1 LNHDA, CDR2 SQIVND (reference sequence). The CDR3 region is CASKLGPSNQPQHF. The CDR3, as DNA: TGTGCCAGTAAACTCGGGCCTAGCAATCAGCCCCAGCATTTT. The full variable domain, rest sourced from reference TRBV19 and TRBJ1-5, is DGGITQSPKYLFRKEGQNVTLSCEQNLNHDAMYWYRQDPGQGLRLIYYSQIVNDFQKGDIAEGYSVSREKKESFPLTVTSAQKNPTAFYLCASKLGPSNQPQHFGDGTRLSIL.

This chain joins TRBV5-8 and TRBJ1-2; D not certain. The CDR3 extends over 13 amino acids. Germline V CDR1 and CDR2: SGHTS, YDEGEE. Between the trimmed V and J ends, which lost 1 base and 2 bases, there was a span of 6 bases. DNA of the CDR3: TGTGCCAGCAGCTTGATTGGGAACTATGGCTACACCTTC. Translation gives CASSLIGNYGYTF.

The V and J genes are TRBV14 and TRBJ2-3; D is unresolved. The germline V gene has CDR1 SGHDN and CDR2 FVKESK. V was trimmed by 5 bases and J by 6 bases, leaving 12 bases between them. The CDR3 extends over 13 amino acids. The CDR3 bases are TGTGCCAGCAGCGCGCGACTTCGGGATACGCAGTATTTT. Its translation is CASSARLRDTQYF.

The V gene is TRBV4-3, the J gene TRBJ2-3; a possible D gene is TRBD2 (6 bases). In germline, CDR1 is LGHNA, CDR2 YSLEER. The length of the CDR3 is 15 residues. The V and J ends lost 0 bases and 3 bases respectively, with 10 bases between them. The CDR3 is CASSQDVRDTDTQYF. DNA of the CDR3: TGCGCCAGCAGCCAAGACGTGCGGGATACAGATACGCAGTATTTT.

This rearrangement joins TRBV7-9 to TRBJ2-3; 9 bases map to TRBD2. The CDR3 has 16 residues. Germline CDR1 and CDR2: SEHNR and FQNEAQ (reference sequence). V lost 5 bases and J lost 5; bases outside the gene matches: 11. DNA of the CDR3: TGTGCCAGCAGCCCGATCGGCGGGGGGGCGGGAGATACGCAGTATTTT. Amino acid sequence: CASSPIGGGAGDTQYF.

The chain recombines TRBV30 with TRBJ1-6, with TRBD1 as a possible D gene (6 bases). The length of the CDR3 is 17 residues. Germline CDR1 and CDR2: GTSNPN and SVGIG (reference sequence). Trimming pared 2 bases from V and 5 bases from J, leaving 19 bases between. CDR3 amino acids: CAWSFSRGAGDNSPLHF. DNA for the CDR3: TGTGCCTGGAGTTTCTCTCGCGGGGCAGGGGATAATTCACCCCTCCACTTT.